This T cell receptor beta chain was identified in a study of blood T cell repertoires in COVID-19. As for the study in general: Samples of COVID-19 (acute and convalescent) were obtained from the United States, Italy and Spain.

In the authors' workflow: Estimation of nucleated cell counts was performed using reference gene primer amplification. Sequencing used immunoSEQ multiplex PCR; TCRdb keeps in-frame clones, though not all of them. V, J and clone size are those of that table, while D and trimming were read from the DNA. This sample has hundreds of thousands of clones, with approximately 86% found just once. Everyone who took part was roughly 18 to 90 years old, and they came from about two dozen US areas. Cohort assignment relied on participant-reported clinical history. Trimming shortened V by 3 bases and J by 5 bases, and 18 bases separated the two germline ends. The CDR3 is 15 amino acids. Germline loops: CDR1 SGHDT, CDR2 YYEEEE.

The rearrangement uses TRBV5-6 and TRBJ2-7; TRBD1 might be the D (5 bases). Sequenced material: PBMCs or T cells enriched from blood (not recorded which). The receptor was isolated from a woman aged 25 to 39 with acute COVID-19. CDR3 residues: CASSYFRVHEDEQYF. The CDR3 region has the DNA TGTGCCAGCAGCTACTTCAGGGTCCATGAGGACGAGCAGTACTTC.